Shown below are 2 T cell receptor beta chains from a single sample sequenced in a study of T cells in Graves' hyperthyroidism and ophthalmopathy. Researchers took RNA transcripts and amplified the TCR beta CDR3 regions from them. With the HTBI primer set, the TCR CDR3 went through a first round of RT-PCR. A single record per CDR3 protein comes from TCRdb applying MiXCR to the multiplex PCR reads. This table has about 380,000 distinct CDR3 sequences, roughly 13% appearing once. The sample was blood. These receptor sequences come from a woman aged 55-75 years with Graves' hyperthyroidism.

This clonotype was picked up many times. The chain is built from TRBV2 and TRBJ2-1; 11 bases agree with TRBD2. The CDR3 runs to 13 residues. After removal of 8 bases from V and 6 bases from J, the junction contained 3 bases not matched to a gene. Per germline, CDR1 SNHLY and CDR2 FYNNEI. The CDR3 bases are TGTGCCAGCCGGCTAGCGGGAGGCAATGAGCAGTTCTTC. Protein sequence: CASRLAGGNEQFF.

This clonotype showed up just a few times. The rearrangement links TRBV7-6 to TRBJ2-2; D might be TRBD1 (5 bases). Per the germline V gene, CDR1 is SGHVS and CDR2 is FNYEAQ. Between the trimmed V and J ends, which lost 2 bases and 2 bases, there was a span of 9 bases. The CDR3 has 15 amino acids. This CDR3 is CASSLRQSNTGELFF. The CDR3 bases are TGTGCCAGCAGCTTAAGACAGAGCAACACCGGGGAGCTGTTTTTT.